The next 17 T cell receptor beta chains were all read from a single sample in a study of control samples from healthy donors and cancer patients. Libraries were prepared by immunoSEQ multiplex PCR; TCRdb keeps only in-frame clonotypes and omits some of them. The ten most abundant clones cover approximately 2.2% of a sample with approximately 190,000 clones. Input material: blood. Every receptor here comes from a woman aged 25 to 39 in good health.

This rearrangement joins TRBV6-5 to TRBJ1-5; TRBD1 agrees at 7 bases. V gave up 6 bases and J gave up 6 bases; unmatched junction bases: 8. The CDR3 covers 14 residues. Germline values: CDR1 MNHEY, CDR2 SVGAGI. DNA for the CDR3: TGTGCCAGCAGCCGAAACAGGGGAGGTCAGCCCCAGCATTTT. Its translation is CASSRNRGGQPQHF.

The V gene is TRBV11-3, the J gene TRBJ2-1; TRBD1 is a possible D gene (5 bases). The CDR3 is 14 amino acids. The germline V gene encodes CDR1 SGHNT and CDR2 YENEEA. V was cut by 7 bases and J by 3 bases, with 13 bases left in between. Here the CDR3 reads CASKQAFYYNEQFF. The CDR3 DNA reads as TGTGCCAGCAAACAGGCCTTTTACTACAATGAGCAGTTCTTC.

This rearrangement joins TRBV6-4 to TRBJ1-5; D ambiguous. This CDR3 has 14 amino acids. Trimming removed 7 bases at V and 5 bases at J, with 15 bases between. Per the germline V gene, CDR1 is MRHNA and CDR2 is SNTAGT. CDR3 amino acids: CASNRTVKDQPQHF. CDR3 bases: TGTGCCAGCAACAGAACGGTGAAAGATCAGCCCCAGCATTTT.

CDR3 residues: CASSREAGLIETQYF. The CDR3 DNA is TGTGCCAGCAGCAGGGAGGCAGGGTTAATCGAGACCCAGTACTTC. The chain has TRBV9 and TRBJ2-5; a weak D match, TRBD2 (6 bases). Trimming removed 4 bases from V and 5 bases from J, with 18 bases in between. CDR3 length: 15 residues. CDR1 and CDR2 (germline): SGDLS, YYNGEE. Together with reference TRBV9 and TRBJ2-5, the CDR3 gives the full variable domain: DSGVTQTPKHLITATGQRVTLRCSPRSGDLSVYWYQQSLDQGLQFLIQYYNGEERAKGNILERFSAQQFPDLHSELNLSSLELGDSALYFCASSREAGLIETQYFGPGTRLLVL.

V is TRBV14 and J is TRBJ1-1; D is perhaps TRBD1 (5 bases). The CDR3 totals 13 residues. V lost 1 base, J lost 6 bases, and 9 bases lay in between. The V gene's germline CDR1 is SGHDN and CDR2 FVKESK. The CDR3 coding sequence is TGTGCCAGCAGCCAAGGGGGGGTGCCTGAAGCTTTCTTT. Encoded protein: CASSQGGVPEAFF.

The gene calls are TRBV2 and TRBJ1-5; TRBD1 might be the D (5 bases). CDR3 length: 15 amino acids. CDR1 is SNHLY, CDR2 FYNNEI, per germline. V was trimmed by 6 bases and J by 4 bases, leaving 16 bases between them. The CDR3 DNA sequence: TGTGCCAGCAGCAACTTCGGGACTCTTAATCAGCCCCAGCATTTT. This encodes CASSNFGTLNQPQHF. Supplemented by reference TRBV2 and TRBJ1-5, the full variable domain reads EPEVTQTPSHQVTQMGQEVILRCVPISNHLYFYWYRQILGQKVEFLVSFYNNEISEKSEIFDDQFSVERPDGSNFTLKIRSTKLEDSAMYFCASSNFGTLNQPQHFGDGTRLSIL.

The V gene is TRBV10-2, the J gene TRBJ2-7; a weak D match, TRBD1 (5 bases). V shed 6 bases and J shed 3 bases, with 15 bases lying between them. Looked up from germline, CDR1 is WSHSY and CDR2 is SAAADI. The CDR3 consists of 14 residues. The CDR3 is CASRVGQGLYEQYF. The DNA for the CDR3 is TGCGCCAGCAGGGTCGGGCAGGGCCTCTACGAGCAGTACTTC.

V is TRBV28 and J is TRBJ1-6, with D unclear. V gave up 4 bases and J gave up 9 bases, with 10 bases separating them. In germline, CDR1 is MDHEN, CDR2 SYDVKM. The CDR3 covers 13 residues. CDR3 nucleotides: TGTGCCAGCAGTTCCGAGGGCCCTTCACCCCTCCACTTT. Protein product: CASSSEGPSPLHF.

CDR3 in amino acids: CASSHGQSSTDTQYF. DNA for the CDR3: TGTGCCAGCTCACACGGACAGTCTAGCACAGATACGCAGTATTTT. This chain links TRBV18 with TRBJ2-3, with D possibly matching TRBD1 (6 bases). Germline V lookup: CDR1 KGHSH, CDR2 LQKENI. CDR3 length: 15 residues. V was clipped by 4 bases and J by 0 bases, with 11 bases between them.

The V and J genes are TRBV11-2 and TRBJ1-5, with D uncertain. The CDR3 runs to 13 residues. Germline loops: CDR1 SGHAT, CDR2 FQNNGV. V was pared by 5 bases and J by 7 bases, with 12 bases between. The CDR3 reads CASSPMGGQPQHF. The CDR3 nucleotides are TGTGCCAGCAGCCCCATGGGTGGCCAGCCCCAGCATTTT.

The rearrangement joins TRBV6-5 to TRBJ1-1, with TRBD1 as a possible D gene (5 bases). Germline loops: CDR1 MNHEY, CDR2 SVGAGI. This CDR3 is 13 amino acids long. V lost 6 bases, J lost 6 bases, and 14 bases lay in between. CDR3: CASSASRDSEAFF. The DNA of the CDR3 is TGTGCCAGCAGCGCGAGCAGGGACTCTGAAGCTTTCTTT.

The gene calls are TRBV4-3 and TRBJ1-2, with TRBD1 identical over 7 bases. This CDR3 contains 15 residues. After removal of 0 bases from V and 3 bases from J, the junction contained 4 bases not matched to a gene. CDR1 LGHNA and CDR2 YSLEER come from the germline V gene. The DNA of the CDR3 is TGCGCCAGCAGCCAAGAGACAGGGCCTCACTATGGCTACACCTTC. Amino acids: CASSQETGPHYGYTF.

The chain recombines TRBV19 with TRBJ1-5, with TRBD1 as a possible D gene (5 bases). The CDR3 contains 16 residues. The germline V gene has CDR1 LNHDA and CDR2 SQIVND (reference sequence). The V and J ends lost 3 bases and 1 base respectively, with 13 bases between them. CDR3 in amino acids: CASSIRGTASNQPQHF. DNA of the CDR3: TGTGCCAGTAGTATCCGAGGGACGGCGAGCAATCAGCCCCAGCATTTT. Filled out from reference TRBV19 and TRBJ1-5, the complete variable domain reads DGGITQSPKYLFRKEGQNVTLSCEQNLNHDAMYWYRQDPGQGLRLIYYSQIVNDFQKGDIAEGYSVSREKKESFPLTVTSAQKNPTAFYLCASSIRGTASNQPQHFGDGTRLSIL.

The V call is TRBV7-2, the J call TRBJ1-4, with 8 positions matching TRBD1. Germline V gene sequence: CDR1 SGHTA, CDR2 FQGNSA. V trimming: 3 bases; J trimming: 8 bases; junction bases outside the gene matches: 8. CDR3 length equals 15 residues. The CDR3 nucleotides read TGTGCCAGCAGCTTGACCCCAACAGGGGGGGAAAAACTGTTTTTT. It translates to CASSLTPTGGEKLFF. The full variable domain, rest sourced from reference TRBV7-2 and TRBJ1-4, is GAGVSQSPSNKVTEKGKDVELRCDPISGHTALYWYRQSLGQGLEFLIYFQGNSAPDKSGLPSDRFSAERTGGSVSTLTIQRTQQEDSAVYLCASSLTPTGGEKLFFGSGTQLSVL.

The chain recombines TRBV6-6 with TRBJ1-1; 9 bases match TRBD1. V lost 4 bases to trimming and J lost 8 bases; unmatched junction nucleotides: 11. CDR3 length: 15 residues. Germline V gives CDR1 MNHNY, CDR2 SVGAGI (reference sequence). The CDR3 loop reads CASSSRKDRGMEAFF. The CDR3 DNA reads TGTGCCAGCAGTTCAAGAAAAGACAGGGGGATGGAAGCTTTCTTT.

The rearrangement uses TRBV25-1 and TRBJ2-6; unclear D gene. Germline V gives CDR1 MGHDK, CDR2 SYGVNS. CDR3 length: 15 residues. V was shortened by 6 bases and J by 0 bases, with 9 bases between the two germline ends. The CDR3 DNA follows: TGTGCCAGCAGCAAAACAGCCTCTGGGGCCAACGTCCTGACTTTC. Translated: CASSKTASGANVLTF.

The rearrangement uses TRBV7-9 and TRBJ2-1, with 14 bases matching TRBD2. Germline assignment: CDR1 SEHNR and CDR2 FQNEAQ (reference sequence). This CDR3 comprises 17 residues. The V and J ends lost 5 bases and 6 bases, in that order; junction bases with no gene match: 9. CDR3 nucleotides: TGTGCCAGCAGCACCCGACTAGCGGGGGGGCTTTCCAATGAGCAGTTCTTC. It encodes CASSTRLAGGLSNEQFF.